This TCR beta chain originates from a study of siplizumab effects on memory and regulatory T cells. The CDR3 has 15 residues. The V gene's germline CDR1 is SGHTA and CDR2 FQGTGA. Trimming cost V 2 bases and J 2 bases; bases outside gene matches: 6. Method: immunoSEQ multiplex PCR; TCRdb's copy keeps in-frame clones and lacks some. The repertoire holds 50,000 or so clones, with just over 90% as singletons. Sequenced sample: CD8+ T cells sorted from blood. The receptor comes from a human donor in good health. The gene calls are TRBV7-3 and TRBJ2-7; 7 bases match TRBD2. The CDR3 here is CASSLSASGAYEQYF. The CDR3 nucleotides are TGTGCCAGCAGCTTATCGGCTAGCGGTGCCTACGAGCAGTACTTC.